Listed below are T cell receptor beta chains from one sample, sequenced in a study of blood T cell repertoires in COVID-19. The data were produced by immunoSEQ multiplex PCR, yet TCRdb's version contains in-frame clones alone and is incomplete. The sample consists of about 81,000 clones, nearly 90% of them appearing once. The sample comprised peripheral blood. These receptors were obtained from a woman older than 75 with active COVID-19. The CDR3 runs from the conserved cysteine through the conserved F or W. The D gene is left open where the match is weak. Where a row states a size, it is once, few, many or the class of an expanded clone; other rows omit it.

>-|TRBV18|TRBJ1-5|TRBD1
CASSPPGQGAGQPQHF
TGTGCCAGCTCACCACCGGGACAGGGGGCCGGGCAGCCCCAGCATTTT
>once|TRBV28|TRBJ1-2|TRBD1
CASSLVRQGIKSSYGYTF
TGTGCCAGCAGTTTGGTTCGACAGGGGATTAAGTCGAGCTATGGCTACACCTTC
>once|TRBV7-2|TRBJ2-4|-
CASSLVAGSGAKNIQYF
TGTGCCAGCAGCTTAGTCGCCGGCAGCGGAGCCAAAAACATTCAGTACTTC
>few|TRBV6-2/TRBV6-3|TRBJ2-5|TRBD2
CASSYYSGGGETQYF
TGTGCCAGCAGTTACTATTCGGGGGGAGGGGAGACCCAGTACTTC
>few|TRBV7-9|TRBJ2-2|-
CASSRGTASWELFF
TGTGCCAGCAGCCGAGGGACTGCTAGCTGGGAGCTGTTTTTT
>few|TRBV5-6|TRBJ2-1|TRBD2
CASSLGPVGDYRGEQFF
TGTGCCAGCAGCTTGGGCCCTGTGGGGGACTACCGGGGAGAGCAGTTCTTC
>-|TRBV27|TRBJ1-5|-
CASSWKGKDQPQHF
TGTGCCAGCAGTTGGAAGGGGAAGGATCAGCCCCAGCATTTT
>-|TRBV27|TRBJ1-2|-
CASSSAGYGYTF
TGTGCCAGCAGTTCGGCGGGCTATGGCTACACCTTC
>-|TRBV7-6|TRBJ2-7|TRBD2
CASSRLAGEFFWYF
TGTGCCAGCAGTCGACTAGCGGGAGAATTTTTTTGGTACTTC
>-|TRBV5-1|TRBJ2-6|-
CASSLDGSRRRSGANVLTF
TGCGCCAGCAGCTTGGACGGGAGTCGTCGGCGCTCTGGGGCCAACGTCCTGACTTTC
>-|TRBV28|TRBJ1-6|-
CASSLGAYSPLHF
TGTGCCAGCAGTTTAGGGGCTTATTCACCCCTCCACTTT
>-|TRBV20-1|TRBJ2-1|-
CSALLRGEQFF
TGCAGTGCCCTCCTAAGGGGTGAGCAGTTCTTC
>-|TRBV28|TRBJ1-4|TRBD1
CASSLPRGRFEKLFF
TGTGCCAGCAGTTTACCCAGGGGGCGTTTTGAAAAACTGTTTTTT
>-|TRBV19|TRBJ1-2|-
CASSIRTNYGYTF
TGTGCCAGTAGTATCCGGACAAACTATGGCTACACCTTC
>-|TRBV4-3|TRBJ1-4|TRBD1
CASSQDGAGGVEKLFF
TGCGCCAGCAGCCAAGATGGGGCAGGGGGCGTTGAAAAACTGTTTTTT
>-|TRBV4-3|TRBJ1-2|TRBD1
CASSQDVVDRVYGYTF
TGCGCCAGCAGCCAAGATGTAGTCGACAGGGTATACGGCTACACCTTC
>-|TRBV6-2/TRBV6-3|TRBJ2-5|-
CASSYSRTGGVTQYF
TGTGCCAGCAGTTACTCGAGAACTGGAGGGGTGACCCAGTACTTC
>-|TRBV19|TRBJ2-3|-
CASSIRQATDTQYF
TGTGCCAGTAGTATAAGACAGGCCACAGATACGCAGTATTTT
>-|TRBV6-6|TRBJ2-2|-
CASSPVRVGELFF
TGTGCCAGCAGCCCCGTGAGGGTCGGGGAGCTGTTTTTT
>once|TRBV28|TRBJ2-1|-
CASTLPGPAYNEQFF
TGTGCCAGCACCCTCCCAGGGCCCGCCTACAATGAGCAGTTCTTC
>-|TRBV5-1|TRBJ1-2|TRBD1
CASSLDRHYGYTF
TGCGCCAGCAGCCTGGACAGGCACTATGGCTACACCTTC
>-|TRBV9|TRBJ2-1|TRBD2
CASSVGLAGVNEQFF
TGTGCCAGCAGCGTAGGACTAGCGGGAGTCAATGAGCAGTTCTTC
>-|TRBV28|TRBJ2-7|TRBD2
CASSNRGTSGRNEQYF
TGTGCCAGCAGTAACCGCGGGACTAGCGGGAGAAACGAGCAGTACTTC
>-|TRBV28|TRBJ2-1|TRBD2
CAAASGRKNNEQFF
TGTGCCGCCGCGAGCGGGAGAAAAAACAATGAGCAGTTCTTC
>few|TRBV9|TRBJ2-2|-
CASRRLPGGELFF
TGTGCCAGCAGAAGACTACCCGGCGGGGAGCTGTTTTTT
>-|TRBV27|TRBJ2-3|TRBD2
CASSKLAGGRDTQYF
TGTGCCAGCAGTAAACTAGCGGGAGGAAGAGATACGCAGTATTTT
>-|TRBV7-9|TRBJ2-5|-
CASSFRSGKETQYF
TGTGCCAGCAGCTTCAGGTCTGGAAAAGAGACCCAGTACTTC
>-|TRBV10-3|TRBJ2-1|-
CAISGATNEQFF
TGTGCCATCAGTGGGGCCACGAATGAGCAGTTCTTC
>-|TRBV5-1|TRBJ2-3|TRBD2
CASSLTSGSTDTQYF
TGCGCCAGCAGCCTCACTAGCGGTAGCACAGATACGCAGTATTTT
>once|TRBV11-2|TRBJ1-6|-
CASSWWGDNSPLHF
TGTGCCAGCAGCTGGTGGGGGGATAATTCACCCCTCCACTTT
>-|TRBV6-5|TRBJ2-1|-
CASGSPGHNEQFF
TGTGCCAGCGGATCCCCAGGTCACAATGAGCAGTTCTTC
>once|TRBV6-6|TRBJ1-2|-
CASSYSGGDYGYTF
TGTGCCAGCAGTTACTCGGGGGGGGACTATGGCTACACCTTC
>-|TRBV7-2|TRBJ2-1|-
CASSPNRGNEQFF
TGTGCCAGCAGCCCCAATAGAGGCAATGAGCAGTTCTTC
>-|TRBV7-7|TRBJ2-2|TRBD1
CASSLAGQGHTGELFF
TGTGCTAGCAGCTTAGCGGGACAGGGGCACACCGGGGAGCTGTTTTTT
>once|TRBV12-5|TRBJ2-3|TRBD1
CASGLTTTGATDTQYF
TGTGCTAGTGGTTTGACAACCACAGGGGCCACAGATACGCAGTATTTT
>-|TRBV20-1|TRBJ1-5|-
CSASQGRGNQPQHF
TGCAGTGCTAGTCAGGGGAGGGGCAATCAGCCCCAGCATTTT
>-|TRBV6-5|TRBJ1-4|-
CASSPQTVINEKLFF
TGTGCCAGCAGTCCACAGACAGTGATTAATGAAAAACTGTTTTTT
>-|TRBV7-3|TRBJ2-1|TRBD2
CASSFQRLAGLDEQFF
TGTGCCAGCAGCTTCCAACGACTAGCGGGACTGGATGAGCAGTTCTTC
>-|TRBV5-5|TRBJ1-1|-
CASSEGGTGNTEAFF
TGTGCCAGCAGTGAAGGGGGTACGGGGAACACTGAAGCTTTCTTT
>-|TRBV19|TRBJ2-3|TRBD1
CASSIEQGTTDTQYF
TGTGCCAGTAGTATCGAACAGGGGACCACAGATACGCAGTATTTT
>-|TRBV30|TRBJ1-4|-
CAWSAKLVRLNEKLFF
TGTGCCTGGAGTGCCAAACTTGTGAGACTAAATGAAAAACTGTTTTTT
>-|TRBV9|TRBJ2-5|TRBD2
CASSLGLAGVETQYF
TGTGCCAGCAGCCTCGGACTAGCGGGAGTGGAGACCCAGTACTTC
>-|TRBV12-3/TRBV12-4|TRBJ1-5|-
CASSYMYQPQHF
TGTGCCAGCAGTTATATGTATCAGCCCCAGCATTTT
>-|TRBV14|TRBJ1-6|-
CASSSRAPGMSPLHF
TGTGCCAGCAGCTCCCGGGCTCCCGGGATGTCACCCCTCCACTTT
>-|TRBV10-3|TRBJ2-2|TRBD2
CAISLGLAGGPDTGELFF
TGTGCCATCAGCCTAGGACTAGCGGGAGGGCCTGACACCGGGGAGCTGTTTTTT
>-|TRBV29-1|TRBJ2-2|TRBD1
CSVGPGTGSGELFF
TGCAGCGTTGGTCCCGGGACAGGGTCCGGGGAGCTGTTTTTT
>-|TRBV12-3/TRBV12-4|TRBJ1-2|-
CASSPLLYGYTF
TGTGCCAGCAGTCCTCTCCTCTATGGCTACACCTTC
>-|TRBV27|TRBJ2-3|TRBD1
CASSPPRDRVLPSTDTQYF
TGTGCCAGCAGTCCGCCTCGGGACAGGGTCCTTCCTAGCACAGATACGCAGTATTTT
>-|TRBV14|TRBJ1-2|TRBD1
CASSQLTGTGESGYTF
TGTGCCAGCAGCCAACTTACCGGGACAGGGGAGAGTGGCTACACCTTC
>-|TRBV7-9|TRBJ2-5|-
CASSLRGIGKKETQYF
TGTGCCAGCAGCCTAAGGGGGATTGGCAAAAAAGAGACCCAGTACTTC
>-|TRBV13|TRBJ1-1|TRBD1
CASSLTGGHLNTEAFF
TGTGCCAGCAGCTTGACAGGGGGACACCTGAACACTGAAGCTTTCTTT
>-|TRBV4-1|TRBJ1-1|-
CASSQDLEGREAFF
TGCGCCAGCAGCCAAGATCTGGAGGGGCGTGAAGCTTTCTTT
>-|TRBV19|TRBJ2-3|-
CASSMQLGTDTQYF
TGTGCCAGTAGTATGCAGTTGGGCACAGATACGCAGTATTTT
>-|TRBV6-6|TRBJ1-6|-
CASSSQGNSPLHF
TGTGCCAGCAGTTCCCAGGGGAATTCACCCCTCCACTTT
>-|TRBV28|TRBJ2-5|-
CASSLYRETQYF
TGTGCCAGCAGTTTGTACCGGGAGACCCAGTACTTC
>-|TRBV28|TRBJ1-5|-
CASSFRVGPQHF
TGTGCCAGCAGTTTCAGGGTGGGCCCCCAGCATTTT
>-|TRBV28|TRBJ2-3|-
CASSPQDSYTDTQYF
TGTGCCAGCAGTCCACAAGACTCTTACACAGATACGCAGTATTTT
>once|TRBV7-6|TRBJ2-2|TRBD2
CASSLVSGTSAGELFF
TGTGCCAGCAGCTTAGTGTCGGGGACTAGCGCCGGGGAGCTGTTTTTT
>-|TRBV9|TRBJ1-2|-
CASSGRQARSGYTF
TGTGCCAGCAGTGGGCGACAGGCCCGCTCCGGCTACACCTTC
>-|TRBV19|TRBJ2-5|TRBD2
CASSILAGIETQYF
TGTGCCAGTAGTATATTAGCGGGAATAGAGACCCAGTACTTC